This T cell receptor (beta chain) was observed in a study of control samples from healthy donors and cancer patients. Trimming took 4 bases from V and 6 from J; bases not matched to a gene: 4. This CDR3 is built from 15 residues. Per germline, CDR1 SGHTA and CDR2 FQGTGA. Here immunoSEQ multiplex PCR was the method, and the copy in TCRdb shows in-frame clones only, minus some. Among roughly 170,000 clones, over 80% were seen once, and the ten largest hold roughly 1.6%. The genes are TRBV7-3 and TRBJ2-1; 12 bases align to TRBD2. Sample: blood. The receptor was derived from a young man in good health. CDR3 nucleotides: TGTGCCAGCAGCTCGGGACTAGCGGGTGCCAATGAGCAGTTCTTC. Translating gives CASSSGLAGANEQFF.